This is a list of T cell receptor beta chains from one sample in a study of identical twins. TCRdb used MiXCR to reprocess the 5' RACE reads, holding one entry per CDR3 protein. The data show fewer than 350,000 distinct CDR3 sequences, with under 9.5% seen just once and approximately 2% held by the top ten. These data also formed part of another study, on yellow fever vaccine responses in identical twins.

The specimen was memory (CD45RO+) T cells sorted from blood. These TCRs come from a woman aged 18-29 years in good health. Both conserved end residues are part of each CDR3. The D gene is left open where the match is weak. The size field is filled for only some rows; it gives once, few, many or a size class.

abundance	d_gene	v_gene	len	j_gene	CDR3aa	CDR3nt
many	.	TRBV12-3/TRBV12-4	15	TRBJ2-7	CASSLGPSSSYEQYF	TGTGCCAGCAGTCTGGGGCCCAGTTCCTCCTACGAGCAGTACTTC
few	.	TRBV11-3	13	TRBJ2-5	CASSLVELETQYF	TGTGCCAGCAGCTTAGTCGAGCTAGAGACCCAGTACTTC
.	.	TRBV20-1	14	TRBJ2-5	CSARPGANQETQYF	TGCAGTGCTAGGCCGGGGGCGAACCAAGAGACCCAGTACTTC
.	.	TRBV20-1	12	TRBJ1-1	CSARLANTEAFF	TGCAGTGCTAGACTCGCGAACACTGAAGCTTTCTTT
many	TRBD1	TRBV12-3/TRBV12-4	14	TRBJ1-2	CASSRQGFNYGYTF	TGTGCCAGCAGTCGACAGGGGTTTAACTATGGCTACACCTTC
many	.	TRBV12-3/TRBV12-4	12	TRBJ2-1	CASSPSRNEQFF	TGTGCCAGCAGTCCGTCCCGCAATGAGCAGTTCTTC
once	.	TRBV2	14	TRBJ2-1	CASSEPSSYNEQFF	TGTGCCAGCAGTGAGCCGAGCTCCTACAATGAGCAGTTCTTC
.	TRBD2	TRBV11-2	18	TRBJ2-1	CASSLEGLAGGRTNEQFF	TGTGCCAGCAGCTTAGAGGGGTTAGCGGGGGGCCGAACCAATGAGCAGTTCTTC
many	TRBD1	TRBV4-1	16	TRBJ1-2	CASSQDQPGRGRGYTF	TGCGCCAGCAGCCAAGATCAACCCGGCAGGGGGCGAGGCTACACCTTC
.	.	TRBV4-1	16	TRBJ2-5	CASSPTWGTPQETQYF	TGCGCCAGCAGCCCAACCTGGGGGACACCACAAGAGACCCAGTACTTC
.	TRBD2	TRBV2	17	TRBJ2-4	CASSPLLAGGLGHIQYF	TGTGCCAGCAGCCCACTCCTAGCGGGGGGGCTGGGTCACATTCAGTACTTC
many	TRBD1	TRBV29-1	13	TRBJ1-1	CSTRQGRDTEAFF	TGCAGCACTAGACAGGGGAGAGACACTGAAGCTTTCTTT
.	.	TRBV18	14	TRBJ2-7	CASSITRDSREQYF	TGTGCCAGCTCAATAACCCGGGACTCGAGGGAGCAGTACTTC
many	TRBD1	TRBV5-1	14	TRBJ1-5	CASSPTGGDQPQHF	TGCGCCAGCAGCCCGACAGGGGGGGATCAGCCCCAGCATTTT
.	.	TRBV2	16	TRBJ2-1	CASSERRLSSYNEQFF	TGTGCCAGCAGTGAGCGGCGCTTAAGCTCCTACAATGAGCAGTTCTTC
few	.	TRBV28	14	TRBJ1-2	CASNDGTINYGYTF	TGTGCCAGCAACGACGGGACGATCAACTATGGCTACACCTTC
.	TRBD2	TRBV5-1	16	TRBJ2-3	CASSRAGGASTDTQYF	TGCGCCAGCAGTCGAGCGGGGGGGGCTAGCACAGATACGCAGTATTTT
many	.	TRBV20-1	14	TRBJ1-4	CSARGAGVNEKLFF	TGCAGTGCCCGAGGGGCAGGGGTCAATGAAAAACTGTTTTTT
.	.	TRBV3-1	15	TRBJ1-3	CASSQSPGAGNTIYF	TGTGCCAGCAGCCAGTCGCCGGGGGCTGGAAACACCATATATTTT
many	.	TRBV3-1	14	TRBJ1-6	CASSLGHLGLDLHF	TGTGCCAGCAGCCTGGGACATCTGGGTCTTGACCTCCACTTT
many	.	TRBV3-1	12	TRBJ1-2	CASSEGLRGYTF	TGTGCCAGCTCGGAAGGCCTCCGTGGCTACACCTTC
few	.	TRBV28	14	TRBJ2-3	CASRPGPPADTQYF	TGTGCCAGCAGACCGGGCCCCCCGGCTGATACGCAGTATTTT
many	TRBD1	TRBV5-1	16	TRBJ1-5	CASSAGTGGPNQPQHF	TGCGCCAGCAGCGCCGGGACAGGGGGACCCAATCAGCCCCAGCATTTT
few	.	TRBV12-3/TRBV12-4	14	TRBJ1-2	CASSQGWDSYGYTF	TGTGCCAGCAGTCAAGGGTGGGATAGCTATGGCTACACCTTC
.	TRBD1	TRBV5-1	14	TRBJ2-4	CASSWGTGEDIQYF	TGCGCCAGCAGCTGGGGGACAGGCGAGGACATTCAGTACTTC
many	.	TRBV9	15	TRBJ2-1	CASSVSSGTYNEQFF	TGTGCCAGCAGCGTTTCCAGCGGAACTTACAATGAGCAGTTCTTC
many	.	TRBV7-2	12	TRBJ1-1	CASSLAQTEAFF	TGTGCCAGCAGCTTAGCTCAAACTGAAGCTTTCTTT
.	TRBD2	TRBV20-1	17	TRBJ2-3	CSARKARGLANTDTQYF	TGCAGTGCTAGAAAAGCCCGAGGACTAGCGAACACAGATACGCAGTATTTT
.	TRBD2	TRBV19	16	TRBJ2-1	CASSRLAGGGDNEQFF	TGTGCCAGTAGTAGACTAGCGGGAGGAGGAGACAATGAGCAGTTCTTC
many	.	TRBV11-2	13	TRBJ1-5	CASSLSTGEPQHF	TGTGCCAGCAGCTTATCGACGGGGGAGCCCCAGCATTTT
few	TRBD2	TRBV3-1	16	TRBJ2-2	CASSLIAGGPTGELFF	TGTGCCAGCAGCCTTATAGCGGGGGGGCCCACCGGGGAGCTGTTTTTT
few	.	TRBV5-6	14	TRBJ2-7	CASSRPWQGYEQYF	TGTGCCAGCAGCCGCCCTTGGCAGGGGTACGAGCAGTACTTC
few	TRBD1	TRBV5-1	17	TRBJ2-7	CASSLGVTGTGAYEQYF	TGCGCCAGCAGCTTGGGAGTTACCGGGACAGGGGCCTACGAGCAGTACTTC
few	.	TRBV7-2	12	TRBJ2-5	CASSSPPGTQYF	TGTGCCAGCAGCTCTCCCCCAGGGACCCAGTACTTC
few	.	TRBV5-1	15	TRBJ2-2	CASSWTGANTGELVF	TGCGCCAGCAGCTGGACCGGGGCCAACACCGGGGAGCTGGTTTTT
many	TRBD1	TRBV5-1	15	TRBJ2-1	CASQQAGTGLNEQFF	TGCGCCAGCCAGCAAGCCGGGACAGGGCTCAATGAGCAGTTCTTC
.	TRBD1	TRBV12-3/TRBV12-4	14	TRBJ2-3	CASRGQASTDTQYF	TGTGCCAGCAGGGGACAGGCGAGCACAGATACGCAGTATTTT
many	.	TRBV4-1	13	TRBJ1-1	CASSQVAGPAVFF	TGCGCCAGCAGCCAAGTGGCAGGGCCGGCGGTTTTCTTT
many	.	TRBV20-1	15	TRBJ2-1	CSARPLNGRYNEQFF	TGCAGTGCTAGACCCCTAAACGGGAGATACAATGAGCAGTTCTTC
.	TRBD1	TRBV2	15	TRBJ1-4	CASRTDRVYGEKLFF	TGTGCCAGCAGGACGGACAGGGTTTATGGTGAAAAACTGTTTTTT